A single sample is the source of the 16 T cell receptor beta chains below, sequenced in a study of T-cell memory formation after mild COVID-19. MiXCR, applied by TCRdb to the 5' RACE reads, yields one record per CDR3 protein. Altogether fewer than 700,000 distinct CDR3 sequences are present, roughly 20% being singletons, with the ten largest covering approximately 8.4%. The sequenced sample was PBMCs or a T cell subset sorted from them (not recorded which). Receptor source: an adult woman who had mild COVID-19 (a few samples of this study predate the infection). Cell type and time point are not known.

There are a few counts of this clonotype. The chain has TRBV10-3 and TRBJ1-1; possibly TRBD1 for D (6 bases). Germline assignment: CDR1 ENHRY and CDR2 SYGVKD. V was cut by 6 bases and J by 3 bases, with 14 bases left in between. The length of the CDR3 is 14 residues. CDR3 bases: TGTGCCATCAGCCCCACAGGGAGGGACACTGAAGCTTTCTTT. As protein: CAISPTGRDTEAFF.

This chain uses TRBV30 with TRBJ1-1; no definite D call. This CDR3 contains 13 residues. V shed 0 bases and J shed 1 base, with 6 bases lying between them. Per germline, CDR1 GTSNPN and CDR2 SVGIG (reference sequence). CDR3 in amino acids: CAWSVEGNTEAFF. The DNA for the CDR3 is TGTGCCTGGAGTGTAGAGGGGAACACTGAAGCTTTCTTT. Together with reference TRBV30 and TRBJ1-1, the CDR3 gives the full variable domain: SQTIHQWPATLVQPVGSPLSLECTVEGTSNPNLYWYRQAAGRGLQLLFYSVGIGQISSEVPQNLSASRPQDRQFILSSKKLLLSDSGFYLCAWSVEGNTEAFFGQGTRLTVV.

The V and J genes are TRBV9 and TRBJ2-5; perhaps TRBD2 as D (6 bases). Germline V lookup: CDR1 SGDLS, CDR2 YYNGEE. V was pared by 1 base and J by 2 bases, with 9 bases between. This CDR3 comprises 14 residues. CDR3 in amino acids: CASSVMGTQETQYF. The CDR3 DNA follows: TGTGCCAGCAGCGTAATGGGGACTCAAGAGACCCAGTACTTC.

V is TRBV15 and J is TRBJ1-2, with D possibly TRBD1 on 5 matching bases. This CDR3 spans 15 amino acids. V was clipped by 0 bases and J by 3 bases, with 11 bases between them. From germline, CDR1 is LNHNV and CDR2 YYDKDF (reference sequence). The CDR3 sequence: CATSRERVGHYGYTF. In DNA form, the CDR3 reads TGTGCCACCAGCAGAGAGAGAGTGGGACACTATGGCTACACCTTC.

This clonotype showed up many times. The V call is TRBV4-1, the J call TRBJ2-2; 8 nucleotides line up with TRBD2. This CDR3 contains 14 residues. Germline CDR1 reads MGHRA; CDR2 reads YSYEKL. Germline trimming cut 5 bases from V and 7 bases from J; bases unmatched to any gene: 6. The CDR3, as DNA: TGCGCCAGCAGCTACGGGGGGGCAATCGGGGAGCTGTTTTTT. This codes for CASSYGGAIGELFF.

This clonotype was observed at least ten times. V gene TRBV24-1 combines with J gene TRBJ1-2; D possibly corresponds to TRBD1 (5 bases). Per the germline V gene, CDR1 is KGHDR and CDR2 is SFDVKD. The CDR3 is 14 residues long. V dropped 3 bases and J dropped 5 bases, with 12 bases sitting between them. The CDR3, as DNA: TGTGCCACCAGTGATCCGGGACGGAATTATGGCTACACCTTC. Its protein product is CATSDPGRNYGYTF.

The chain links TRBV20-1 to TRBJ2-1; TRBD2 is a possible D gene (6 bases). There are 15 residues in the CDR3. V lost 2 bases, J lost 0 bases, and 11 bases lay in between. Germline CDR1 reads DFQATT; CDR2 reads SNEGSKA (reference sequence). The CDR3 sequence is CSARPLTSSYNEQFF. The CDR3 nucleotides read TGCAGTGCTAGACCATTGACTAGCTCCTACAATGAGCAGTTCTTC.

Here the CDR3 reads CATRGQGSNTGELFF. CDR3 coding DNA: TGTGCCACCAGGGGACAGGGTTCGAACACCGGGGAGCTGTTTTTT. V is TRBV24-1 and J is TRBJ2-2; TRBD1 aligns across 9 bases. CDR3 length: 15 residues. The germline gives CDR1 KGHDR, CDR2 SFDVKD. Germline trimming cut 7 bases from V and 0 bases from J; bases unmatched to any gene: 2.

The chain carries TRBV12-3 or TRBV12-4 and TRBJ2-1; weak D call: TRBD2 (7 bases). V was trimmed by 2 bases and J by 10 bases, leaving 18 bases between them. The CDR3 sequence is 15 residues long. CDR3 sequence reads: CASSLHAGALGEQFF. The CDR3 nucleotides are TGTGCCAGCAGTTTACACGCGGGGGCGCTTGGGGAGCAGTTCTTC.

The V call is TRBV20-1, the J call TRBJ1-3; D is perhaps TRBD1 (6 bases). Deletions cut 4 bases from V and 0 bases from J, with 10 bases between. The CDR3 contains 14 residues. Per the germline V gene, CDR1 is DFQATT and CDR2 is SNEGSKA (reference sequence). The CDR3, as DNA: TGCAGTGCTAAGGACAGCCGCTCTGGAAACACCATATATTTT. As protein: CSAKDSRSGNTIYF.

In its sample, this clonotype was seen a few times. The gene calls are TRBV7-3 and TRBJ2-2; no definite D call. The length of the CDR3 is 14 residues. The V end lost 4 bases, the J end lost 6 bases, and 12 bases lay between the germline ends. Germline V gene lookup returns CDR1 SGHTA and CDR2 FQGTGA. CDR3 in amino acids: CASSSVSGPGELFF. For the CDR3, the DNA is TGTGCCAGCAGCTCAGTTTCCGGACCCGGGGAGCTGTTTTTT.

This chain connects TRBV2 to TRBJ2-3; D may match TRBD1 or TRBD2 (5 bases each). CDR1 and CDR2 (germline): SNHLY, FYNNEI. Trimming pared 3 bases from V and 7 bases from J, leaving 11 bases between. The CDR3 has 13 amino acids. The CDR3 region has the DNA TGTGCCAGCAGTGAGGGACCTCTCCATACGCAGTATTTT. It codes for CASSEGPLHTQYF.

The table lists this clonotype with a few counts. This chain uses TRBV7-9 with TRBJ2-3; D is ambiguous. The CDR3 spans 15 residues. Between the trimmed V and J ends, which lost 4 bases and 6 bases, there was a span of 17 bases. Germline CDR1 and CDR2: SEHNR and FQNEAQ (reference sequence). The CDR3 bases are TGTGCCAGCAGCTCCGCTGGGCCGAGGTTGGATACGCAGTATTTT. It encodes CASSSAGPRLDTQYF.

The chain recombines TRBV7-9 with TRBJ2-1; D remains unclear. V gave up 5 bases and J gave up 8 bases, with 10 bases separating them. Germline lookup yields CDR1 SEHNR and CDR2 FQNEAQ (reference sequence). The CDR3 totals 12 residues. CDR3 sequence reads: CASSRRSDEQFF. The CDR3 region has the DNA TGTGCCAGCAGCCGACGATCCGATGAGCAGTTCTTC.

The rearrangement uses TRBV6-5 and TRBJ2-5, with 7 bases fitting TRBD2. CDR1 is MNHEY and CDR2 is SVGAGI in the germline V gene. The V gene end was trimmed by 6 bases and the J gene end by 7 bases; junction bases not matched to a gene: 5. CDR3 size: 12 residues. The CDR3 DNA reads TGTGCCAGCAGCCGCACGGGGGGGACCCAGTACTTC. It translates to CASSRTGGTQYF.

The chain combines TRBV20-1 with TRBJ1-2; the D gene is possibly TRBD1 (6 bases). CDR1 and CDR2 (germline): DFQATT, SNEGSKA (reference sequence). The CDR3 loop spans 18 amino acids. Trimming took off 8 bases at V and 0 bases at J, with 28 bases between the two ends. CDR3: CSPGHTNINRVANYGYTF. DNA for the CDR3: TGCAGTCCCGGCCACACAAATATAAACAGGGTAGCTAACTATGGCTACACCTTC.